These 10 T cell receptor beta chains originate from one sample sequenced in a study of molecular identifiers for immune sequencing clone quantification. TCRdb reanalysed the PCR reads using MiXCR and keeps one entry per CDR3 protein. The data contain about 8,300 distinct CDR3 sequences, 30% to 40% of them singletons. The sample was naive CD8+ T cells from blood, with Jurkat cell RNA spiked in. Noted subset: FACS-sorted CD8+CD4-CCR7+CD45RA+ naive T cells. Source of these receptors: a human donor in good health. Some libraries in this study had Jurkat cell RNA spiked in.

This clonotype was detected only a few times. The CDR3 protein is CASSVVWTGSSGANVLTF. DNA for the CDR3: TGTGCCAGCAGCGTAGTTTGGACGGGGAGCTCTGGGGCCAACGTCCTGACTTTC. This sequence joins TRBV9 and TRBJ2-6, with TRBD2 as a possible D gene (5 bases). Trimming removed 0 bases from V and 0 bases from J, with 13 bases in between. This CDR3 region has 18 residues. The germline CDR1 and CDR2 sequences are SGDLS and YYNGEE.

CDR3 coding DNA: TGTGCTAGCGCAGACAACTCTGAAGCTTTCTTT. As protein: CASADNSEAFF. This chain links TRBV12-5 with TRBJ1-1; D gene unclear. The CDR3 totals 11 residues. The germline V gene has CDR1 LGHNT and CDR2 FRNRAP. Trimming took off 9 bases at V and 6 bases at J, with 11 bases between the two ends.

This clonotype came up a few times. The chain has TRBV7-9 and TRBJ1-1, with a weak D call TRBD1 (6 bases). CDR1 is SEHNR, CDR2 FQNEAQ, per germline (reference sequence). The V and J ends lost 1 base and 7 bases respectively, with 19 bases between them. The CDR3 extends over 16 amino acids. The CDR3 DNA sequence: TGTGCCAGCAGCTTAGGGGAGGGGGGGCCCGGCGTTGAAGCTTTCTTT. It is translated as CASSLGEGGPGVEAFF.

The chain links TRBV13 to TRBJ2-7, with TRBD2 as a possible D gene (6 bases). Germline loops: CDR1 PRHDT, CDR2 FYEKMQ (reference sequence). This CDR3 is 16 amino acids long. The V gene lost 5 bases and the J gene lost 4 bases, with 21 bases spanning the gap. CDR3 residues: CASSPALAARQYEQYF. CDR3 nucleotides: TGTGCCAGCAGCCCAGCCTTAGCGGCCAGACAGTACGAGCAGTACTTC.

This clonotype appeared a few times. The chain couples TRBV11-1 to TRBJ2-7; 8 nucleotides align to TRBD1. The CDR3 is 14 residues long. V dropped 1 base and J dropped 4; count of bases not matched to a gene: 3. CDR1 and CDR2 from the germline V gene are SGHAT and FQDESV (reference sequence). DNA for the CDR3: TGTGCCAGCAGCTTAGTGGACAGGGAGTACGAGCAGTACTTC. Protein product: CASSLVDREYEQYF.

The chain has TRBV2 and TRBJ2-3; 8 bases line up with TRBD1. CDR3 size: 15 residues. The trim removed 3 bases at V and 5 bases at J, leaving 7 bases unmatched. Per germline, CDR1 SNHLY and CDR2 FYNNEI. The CDR3 coding sequence is TGTGCCAGCAGTGATGACGGACAGGGACAAGATACGCAGTATTTT. Its protein product is CASSDDGQGQDTQYF.

This clonotype has just a few counts. V usage is TRBV28 and J usage is TRBJ2-7; the D call may be TRBD1 or TRBD2 (6 bases each). The germline V gene has CDR1 MDHEN and CDR2 SYDVKM. The CDR3 length is 14 residues. The V end lost 5 bases, the J end lost 5 bases, and 16 bases lay between the germline ends. CDR3 in DNA: TGTGCCAGCAGTCCGGGGGACACGGCCCACGAGCAGTACTTC. This encodes CASSPGDTAHEQYF.

This clonotype was counted between two and nine times. This chain uses TRBV2 with TRBJ2-7; 7 bases map to TRBD1. CDR1 is SNHLY, CDR2 FYNNEI, per germline. With 3 bases clipped from V and 4 bases from J, the junction kept 0 bases outside the gene matches. The CDR3 is 12 amino acids. As DNA, the CDR3 is TGTGCCAGCAGTGACAGGGGGTACGAGCAGTACTTC. It translates to CASSDRGYEQYF.

As concerns this clonotype: This may be a read error: a much more frequent sequence differs by one nucleotide. Given the absence of the conserved phenylalanine or tryptophan at the CDR3 end, a read error is likely. The chain couples TRBV5-6 to TRBJ2-4; 10 nucleotides align to TRBD2. Germline V lookup: CDR1 SGHDT, CDR2 YYEEEE. Trimming at V came to 4 bases and at J to 0 bases, leaving 7 bases not matched to a gene. The CDR3 totals 17 residues. The CDR3 coding sequence is TGTGCCAGCAGCGATGGACTAGCGGTACTAGCCAAAAACATTCAGTACATC. This sequence encodes CASSDGLAVLAKNIQYI.

This chain links TRBV20-1 with TRBJ1-1; TRBD1 is a possible D gene (5 bases). CDR3 length: 15 amino acids. Trimming took off 3 bases at V and 1 base at J, with 15 bases between the two ends. Looked up from germline, CDR1 is DFQATT and CDR2 is SNEGSKA (reference sequence). CDR3 sequence (DNA): TGCAGTGCTAGTGGGGCCCTGACAGAGAACACTGAAGCTTTCTTT. Translation: CSASGALTENTEAFF.